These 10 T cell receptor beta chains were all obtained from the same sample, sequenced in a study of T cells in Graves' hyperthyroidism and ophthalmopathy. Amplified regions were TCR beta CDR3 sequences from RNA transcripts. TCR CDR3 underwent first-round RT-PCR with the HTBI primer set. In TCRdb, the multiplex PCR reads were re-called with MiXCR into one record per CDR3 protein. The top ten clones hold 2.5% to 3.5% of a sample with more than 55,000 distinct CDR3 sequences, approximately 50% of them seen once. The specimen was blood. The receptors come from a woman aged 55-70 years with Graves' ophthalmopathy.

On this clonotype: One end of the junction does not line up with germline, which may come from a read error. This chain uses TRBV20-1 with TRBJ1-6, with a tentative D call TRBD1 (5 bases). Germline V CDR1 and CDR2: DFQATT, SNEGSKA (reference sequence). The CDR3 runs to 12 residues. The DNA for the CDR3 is TGCAGTGCTAAGGGGCTTAATTTACCCCTCCACTTT. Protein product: CSAKGLNLPLHF.

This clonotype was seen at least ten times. The chain's CDR3 is CASSPGTEQETQYF. The CDR3 nucleotides are TGTGCCAGCAGCCCTGGGACAGAACAAGAGACCCAGTACTTC. The chain couples TRBV6-2 or TRBV6-3 to TRBJ2-5, with TRBD1 matching 7 bases. Per germline, CDR1 MNHEY and CDR2 SVGEGT. Unmatched junction bases numbered 6, after V lost 6 bases and J lost 2 bases. The CDR3 contains 14 residues.

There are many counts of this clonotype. The chain's CDR3 is CASRRRMEDTQYF. The CDR3 DNA reads as TGTGCCAGCAGGCGTAGGATGGAAGATACGCAGTATTTT. The chain employs TRBV6-1 and TRBJ2-3; D remains ambiguous. Germline V gene data show CDR1 as MNHNS and CDR2 as SASEGT. The CDR3 runs to 13 residues. V dropped 6 bases and J dropped 5 bases, with 12 bases sitting between them.

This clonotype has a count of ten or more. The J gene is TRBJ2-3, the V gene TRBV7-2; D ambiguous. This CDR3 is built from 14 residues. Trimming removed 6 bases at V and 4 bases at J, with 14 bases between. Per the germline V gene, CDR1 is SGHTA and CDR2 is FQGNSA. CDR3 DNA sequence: TGTGCCAGCAGGCCTAGTGTTGGGTCAGATACGCAGTATTTT. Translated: CASRPSVGSDTQYF. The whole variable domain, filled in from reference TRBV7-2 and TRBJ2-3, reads GAGVSQSPSNKVTEKGKDVELRCDPISGHTALYWYRQSLGQGLEFLIYFQGNSAPDKSGLPSDRFSAERTGGSVSTLTIQRTQQEDSAVYLCASRPSVGSDTQYFGPGTRLTVL.

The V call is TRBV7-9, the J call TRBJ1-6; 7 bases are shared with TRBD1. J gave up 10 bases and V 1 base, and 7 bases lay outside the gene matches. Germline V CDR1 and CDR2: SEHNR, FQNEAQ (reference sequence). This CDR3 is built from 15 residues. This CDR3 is CASSLERGPGSPLHF. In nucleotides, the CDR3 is TGTGCCAGCAGCTTAGAAAGGGGGCCGGGGTCACCCCTCCACTTT.

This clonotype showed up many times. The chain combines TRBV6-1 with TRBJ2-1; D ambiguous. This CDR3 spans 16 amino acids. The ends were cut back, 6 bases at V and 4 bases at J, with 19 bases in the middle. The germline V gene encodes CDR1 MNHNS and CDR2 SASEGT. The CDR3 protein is CASRTGLHLTYNEQFF. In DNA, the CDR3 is TGTGCCAGCAGAACCGGGCTCCACCTAACGTACAATGAGCAGTTCTTC.

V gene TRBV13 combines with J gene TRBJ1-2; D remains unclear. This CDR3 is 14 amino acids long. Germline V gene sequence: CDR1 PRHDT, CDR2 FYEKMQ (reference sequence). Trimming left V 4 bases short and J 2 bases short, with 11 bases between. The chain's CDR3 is CASSSRRANYGYTF. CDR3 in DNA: TGTGCCAGCAGCTCCCGGAGGGCGAACTATGGCTACACCTTC.

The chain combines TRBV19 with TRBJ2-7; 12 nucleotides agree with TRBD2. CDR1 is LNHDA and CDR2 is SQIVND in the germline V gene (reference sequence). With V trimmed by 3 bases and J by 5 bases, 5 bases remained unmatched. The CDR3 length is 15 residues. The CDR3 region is CASSISLAGGHEQYF. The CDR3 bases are TGTGCCAGTAGTATTTCACTAGCGGGAGGCCACGAGCAGTACTTC.

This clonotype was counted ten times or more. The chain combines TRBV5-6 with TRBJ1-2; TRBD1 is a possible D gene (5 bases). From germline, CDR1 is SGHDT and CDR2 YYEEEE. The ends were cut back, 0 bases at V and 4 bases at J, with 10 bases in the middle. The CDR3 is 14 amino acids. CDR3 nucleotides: TGTGCCAGCAGCTTGGCCAGGGCGCGCTATGGCTACACCTTC. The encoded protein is CASSLARARYGYTF.

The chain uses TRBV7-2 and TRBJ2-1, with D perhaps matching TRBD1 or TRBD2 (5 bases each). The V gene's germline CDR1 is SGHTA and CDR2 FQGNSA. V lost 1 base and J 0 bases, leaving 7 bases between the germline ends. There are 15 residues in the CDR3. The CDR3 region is CASSLEGRSYNEQFF. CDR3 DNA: TGTGCCAGCAGCTTAGAGGGACGCTCCTACAATGAGCAGTTCTTC.